This T cell receptor (beta chain) was obtained from a study of blood T cell repertoires in COVID-19. Study overall: COVID-19 samples collected from the United States, Italy and Spain covered acute and convalescent phases.

Per the original data handling: The authors estimated nucleated cell counts from reference gene primer amplification. Profiled with immunoSEQ multiplex PCR; TCRdb holds only in-frame clones, not every one. That table is the source of V, J and clone size, and D and trimming were worked out from the DNA. Of under 130,000 clones in the sample, around four fifths were seen once. Sequences were obtained from peripheral blood. This TCR came from a human donor in a cohort sampled during active COVID-19.

The CDR3 is CASSQGLAGSRGQYF. Here the CDR3 DNA reads TGCGCCAGCAGCCAGGGACTAGCGGGCAGCCGAGGCCAGTACTTC. V gene TRBV5-1 combines with J gene TRBJ2-5; 12 bases line up with TRBD2. Looked up from germline, CDR1 is SGHRS and CDR2 is YFSETQ. The CDR3 is 15 residues long. V gave up 4 bases and J gave up 10 bases; unmatched junction bases: 11.